A single T cell receptor (beta chain) is shown here with its context. Its antigen remains unidentified. The V gene lost 5 bases and the J gene lost 11 bases, with 12 bases spanning the gap. This CDR3 is built from 11 residues. Germline V gene data show CDR1 as MDHEN and CDR2 as SYDVKM. Measured with immunoSEQ multiplex PCR; TCRdb has only the in-frame clones, and not every one. There are some 45,000 clones in the sample; about 83% occur only once, and 20% to 25% lies in the top ten. The data originate from a study of lymphopenia after photon versus proton radiotherapy. Points from the study as a whole: Oligoclonal CD8+ Temra expansion after nadir drove photon patients' diversity drop. In patients who died, overall survival fell as post-nadir TCR diversity dropped more.

The sample consisted of peripheral blood, taken from a patient treated with proton-based radiotherapy. The sequence was obtained from an older woman with pancreatic cancer. This sequence joins TRBV28 and TRBJ1-1; D gene unclear. Here the CDR3 reads CASSKPLSAFF. The CDR3 DNA reads TGTGCCAGCAGTAAACCTCTTTCTGCTTTCTTT.